This record concerns one TCR beta chain sequence. The target of this receptor is not known. One base away there is no much larger clone; base qualities are not given. The data were obtained in a study of post-analysis software for immune sequencing data (dated by TCRdb to the mid-2010s). Broadly, across the study: The recorded disease courses included relapsing-remitting, secondary progressive and progressive-relapsing multiple sclerosis, and some patients had no subtype annotation. A subset of samples was prepared in parallel using single-end sample barcoding, then pooled and co-amplified after Illumina adapter ligation. The multiple sclerosis patient repertoires were compared with some twelve previously published healthy control repertoires from donors aged about 6 to 28 years.

TCR beta repertoires were profiled from peripheral blood of under 15 young patients with multiple sclerosis to demonstrate the VDJtools post-analysis software. The multiple sclerosis patients were children and adolescents ranging in age from about 6 to 17 years. What the study reported, not specific to this receptor: Significantly higher frequencies in patients than in controls were found for several TRBV segments, including TRBV5-6, TRBV5-1 and TRBV20-1. Multiple sclerosis patients had significantly lower normalized Chao1 diversity than controls, a result that suggests substantial peripheral T-cell clonal expansion. The control group was slightly older than the multiple sclerosis patient group. Direct clustering with F measure showed strong co-clustering of samples prepared in the same batch, prompting a batch-effect correction.

The CDR1 and CDR2 encoded by the germline V gene are SGDLS and YYNGEE. The CDR3 runs 15 residues from the cysteine to the phenylalanine. CDR3 DNA is the only sequence kept; it has 45 bases, read in frame from the first base. Trimming takes 3 bases off V and 5 bases off J; junction bases not matched to a gene: 7. The receptor library was made with PCR. The data were produced on an Illumina HiSeq 2500. To reduce PCR and sequencing biases, unique molecular identifiers were incorporated into the TCR beta cDNA libraries. Every 1 to 10 million input T cells yielded 500,000 or so cDNA molecules, meaning each molecule approximated one T cell. The patient libraries were prepared and sequenced using the same protocol as the earlier healthy control dataset. Samples belonging to the same batch were prepared together, multiplexed and sequenced on a shared HiSeq lane. The source study handled its data this way. MIGEC was used to process the raw barcoded reads, and molecular identifier groups with only a single read were discarded before consensus assembly and CDR3 extraction. Clonotype tables were post-analysed with VDJtools, and diversity was normalized by down-sampling all datasets to the smallest sample size. In repertoire overlap clustering, CDR3 amino acid sequences, but not nucleotide sequences, were matched to correct batch-related cross-sample contamination. TCRdb reworked the public reads: Q25 trimming with fastp, MiXCR clone assembly, productive beta chains retained. Rows with a matching CDR3 protein are joined into one entry that keeps the most common DNA and genes. Here the V and J calls rest on TCRdb's processing, not on the authors' analysis. The sample data list about 770,000 distinct CDR3 sequences, and around 42% of these were observed just once. The ten largest clonotypes hold roughly 4.9% of the sample.

Sequencing was performed on blood. The chain is assembled from TRBV9 and TRBJ1-5, with 8 bases in between that match TRBD1. This sequence originates from a girl aged 10-17 years with multiple sclerosis. In nucleotides, the sequence is TGTGCCAGCAGCGAATCGACAGGGGATGATCAGCCCCAGCATTTT. This encodes CASSESTGDDQPQHF.